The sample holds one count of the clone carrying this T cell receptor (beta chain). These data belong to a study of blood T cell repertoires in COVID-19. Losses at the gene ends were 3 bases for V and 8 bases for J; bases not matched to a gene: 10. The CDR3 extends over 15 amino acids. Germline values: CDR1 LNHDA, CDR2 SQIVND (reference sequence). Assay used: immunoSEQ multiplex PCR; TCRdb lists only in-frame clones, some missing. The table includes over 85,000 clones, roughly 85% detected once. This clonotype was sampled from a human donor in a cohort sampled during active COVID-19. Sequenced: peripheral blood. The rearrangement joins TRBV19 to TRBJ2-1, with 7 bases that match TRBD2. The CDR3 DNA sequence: TGTGCCAGTAGTATCTCGGGGAGGGGTAGGGATGAGCAGTTCTTC. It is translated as CASSISGRGRDEQFF.